These 13 T cell receptor beta chains share one sample of origin, sequenced in a study of chemoradiotherapy in HPV16-positive cancers. TCRdb keeps only in-frame clones here, not all; method: immunoSEQ multiplex PCR. The sample carries approximately 20,000 clones, approximately 90% recorded once. This specimen was blood, taken from a patient who underwent chemoradiotherapy. The receptor set was obtained from a human donor with HPV-associated anogenital cancer.

J is TRBJ2-5 and V is TRBV9, with 10 bases identical to TRBD1. Germline CDR1 is SGDLS and CDR2 is YYNGEE. Trimming cost V 3 bases and J 4 bases; bases outside gene matches: 0. The CDR3 spans 13 residues. The CDR3 coding sequence is TGTGCCAGCAGCGGACAGGGGGCAGAGACCCAGTACTTC. It translates to CASSGQGAETQYF. Filled out from reference TRBV9 and TRBJ2-5, the complete variable domain reads DSGVTQTPKHLITATGQRVTLRCSPRSGDLSVYWYQQSLDQGLQFLIQYYNGEERAKGNILERFSAQQFPDLHSELNLSSLELGDSALYFCASSGQGAETQYFGPGTRLLVL.

This chain links TRBV2 with TRBJ1-1, with D tentatively TRBD1 (5 bases). Germline V gene sequence: CDR1 SNHLY, CDR2 FYNNEI. The CDR3 contains 12 residues. Trimming removed 8 bases from V and 5 bases from J, with 12 bases in between. The CDR3 DNA follows: TGTGCCAGCCGTCGGGGGGGAACTGAAGCTTTCTTT. Its translation: CASRRGGTEAFF.

In this sample, this clone turned up once. The chain combines TRBV14 with TRBJ2-1, with TRBD1 identical over 7 bases. CDR1 is SGHDN and CDR2 is FVKESK in the germline V gene. Trimming removed 4 bases from V and 9 bases from J; junction bases left unmatched: 15. CDR3 length: 16 residues. CDR3 sequence: CASSPIIGQVTPEQFF. The CDR3 nucleotides are TGTGCCAGCAGCCCGATAATTGGACAGGTAACTCCTGAGCAGTTCTTC.

The chain employs TRBV4-2 and TRBJ2-2; D possibly corresponds to TRBD2 (5 bases). The germline gives CDR1 LGHNA, CDR2 YNFKEQ. This CDR3 comprises 19 residues. Trimming stripped 1 base from V and 5 bases from J, with 23 bases between. Written as DNA, the CDR3 is TGTGCCAGCAGCCAAGTCATATATTTGGTAGATGGGAGAACCGGGGAGCTGTTTTTT. Translating gives CASSQVIYLVDGRTGELFF.

This clone was seen a few times. The V and J genes are TRBV19 and TRBJ1-5, with D hard to call. V was clipped by 0 bases and J by 2 bases, with 11 bases between them. Germline V gene sequence: CDR1 LNHDA, CDR2 SQIVND (reference sequence). CDR3 length: 16 amino acids. The CDR3 reads CASSIDRRGGNQPQHF. The CDR3 DNA sequence: TGTGCCAGTAGTATAGATCGGCGCGGGGGCAATCAGCCCCAGCATTTT.

J is TRBJ2-3 and V is TRBV2, with D unclear. Germline V CDR1 and CDR2: SNHLY, FYNNEI. Trimming left V 6 bases short and J 1 base short, with 11 bases between. This CDR3 region has 14 residues. CDR3 sequence (DNA): TGTGCCAGCAGACCTCTCGGAGGCACAGATACGCAGTATTTT. Translated: CASRPLGGTDTQYF.

This chain joins TRBV21-1 and TRBJ2-4; TRBD1 was called by the table and not checked on the DNA. TRBV21-1 is a pseudogene locus. This CDR3 has 17 residues. This CDR3 reads CASSKWVGQGLFDIQYF. The CDR3 bases are TGTGCCAGCAGCAAATGGGTAGGACAGGGCCTTTTCGACATTCAGTACTTC.

The chain is built from TRBV30 and TRBJ2-5; TRBD2 matches at 13 bases. Trimming cost V 3 bases and J 5 bases; bases outside gene matches: 6. The CDR3 consists of 15 residues. Germline loops: CDR1 GTSNPN, CDR2 SVGIG (reference sequence). The CDR3 loop is CAWSELAGGLETQYF. In nucleotides, the CDR3 is TGTGCCTGGAGCGAACTAGCGGGGGGGCTCGAGACCCAGTACTTC.

J is TRBJ2-1 and V is TRBV5-1, with 8 bases fitting TRBD1. J gave up 0 bases and V 4 bases, and 3 bases lay outside the gene matches. Germline lookup yields CDR1 SGHRS and CDR2 YFSETQ. There are 15 residues in the CDR3. DNA of the CDR3: TGCGCCAGCAGCAACACAGGGGGCTCCTACAATGAGCAGTTCTTC. Protein: CASSNTGGSYNEQFF. The whole variable domain, remainder taken from reference TRBV5-1 and TRBJ2-1, is KAGVTQTPRYLIKTRGQQVTLSCSPISGHRSVSWYQQTPGQGLQFLFEYFSETQRNKGNFPGRFSGRQFSNSRSEMNVSTLELGDSALYLCASSNTGGSYNEQFFGPGTRLTVL.

The chain carries TRBV5-1 and TRBJ1-6; TRBD1 agrees at 7 bases. V was pared by 3 bases and J by 0 bases, with 9 bases of the junction left unmatched. Germline V gene data show CDR1 as SGHRS and CDR2 as YFSETQ. This CDR3 spans 18 amino acids. CDR3 sequence: CASSSDRSGSSYNSPLHF. The CDR3 nucleotides read TGCGCCAGCAGCTCGGACAGGTCGGGGAGCTCCTATAATTCACCCCTCCACTTT.

The chain carries TRBV30 and TRBJ1-5; D perhaps matches TRBD1 (5 bases). CDR1 is GTSNPN and CDR2 is SVGIG in the germline V gene (reference sequence). V was trimmed by 5 bases and J by 3 bases, leaving 20 bases between them. The CDR3 length is 16 residues. The CDR3 DNA sequence: TGTGCCTGGTCACCTGGGGGGGGGTTTTACAATCAGCCCCAGCATTTT. Residues: CAWSPGGGFYNQPQHF.

The genes are TRBV5-1 and TRBJ2-3; 12 bases align to TRBD2. The CDR3 has 18 amino acids. V shed 1 base, J shed 1 base, and the junction held 7 bases outside the gene matches. The germline V gene encodes CDR1 SGHRS and CDR2 YFSETQ. The CDR3 is CASSLLPSGGAGTDTQYF. CDR3 DNA: TGCGCCAGCAGCTTGCTTCCTAGCGGGGGGGCGGGCACAGATACGCAGTATTTT.

CDR3 DNA sequence: TGTGCCAGCAGCGTTAGCGGGGGGCTCCAAGAGACCCAGTACTTC. Translation: CASSVSGGLQETQYF. The genes are TRBV9 and TRBJ2-5; 10 bases fit TRBD2. With 2 bases clipped from V and 1 base from J, the junction kept 2 bases outside the gene matches. CDR1 SGDLS and CDR2 YYNGEE come from the germline V gene. The CDR3 totals 15 residues.